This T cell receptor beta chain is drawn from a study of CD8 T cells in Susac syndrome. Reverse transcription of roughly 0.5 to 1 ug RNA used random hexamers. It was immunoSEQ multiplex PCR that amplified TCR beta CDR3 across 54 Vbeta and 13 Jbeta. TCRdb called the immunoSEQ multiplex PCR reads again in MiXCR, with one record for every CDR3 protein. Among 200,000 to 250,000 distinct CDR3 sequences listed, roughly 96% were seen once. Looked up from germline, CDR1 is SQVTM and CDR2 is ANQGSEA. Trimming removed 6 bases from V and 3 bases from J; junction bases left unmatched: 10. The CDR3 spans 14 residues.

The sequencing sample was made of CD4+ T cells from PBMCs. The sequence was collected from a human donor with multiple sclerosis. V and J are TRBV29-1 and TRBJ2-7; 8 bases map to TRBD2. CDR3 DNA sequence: TGCAGCGTAGTGGCAGGGACTAGGGTCTACGAGCAGTACTTC. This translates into CSVVAGTRVYEQYF.